This TCR beta chain appears in the sequencing data of a study of tumor-infiltrating lymphocytes in primary liver carcinoma. Turning to the study itself: Ranging in age from 30 to 69 years, the patients were men and women.

Germline DNA was also extracted, and blood RNA derived from unsorted whole blood. TCR beta cDNA was reverse-transcribed from roughly 520 ng of total RNA. The reaction used a constant-region primer and ProtoScript II reverse transcriptase. Three nested multiplex PCR rounds, a slightly modified ARM-PCR method, built the TCR beta libraries. TCRdb re-analysed the multiplex PCR reads in MiXCR, keeping a single row per CDR3 protein. The data show about 200,000 distinct CDR3 sequences, with less than 75% seen just once and 6% to 8.5% held by the top ten. This receptor was obtained from a woman aged 55-70 years with primary liver carcinoma and hepatitis B virus infection. Source material: peripheral blood.

CDR3 coding DNA: TGTGCCAGCAAGGGACCAAACACCGGGGAGCTGTTTTTT. Translating gives CASKGPNTGELFF. The rearrangement uses TRBV28 and TRBJ2-2; the D gene could be TRBD1 or TRBD2 (5 bases each). Trimming took off 7 bases at V and 2 bases at J, with 8 bases between the two ends. The germline CDR1 and CDR2 sequences are MDHEN and SYDVKM. The CDR3 consists of 13 residues.